This is a list of T cell receptor beta chains from one sample in a study of regulatory T cells in long-lasting Graves disease. A single record per CDR3 protein comes from TCRdb applying MiXCR to the multiplex PCR reads. The data show about half a million distinct CDR3 sequences, 20% to 25% seen once. Sample: peripheral blood mononuclear cells (PBMCs), taken when the disease was refractory, from a patient treated with antithyroid drugs. Receptor source: a female donor with Graves disease. Both conserved end residues are part of each CDR3. The D gene is left open where the match is weak. Size values are once, few and many counts, or a class for expanded clones, and some rows have none.

abundance,d_gene,v_gene,j_gene,CDR3nt,CDR3aa
few,.,TRBV5-6,TRBJ1-6,TGTGCCAGCAGCACCGGGGTGGAATCACCCCTCCACTTT,CASSTGVESPLHF
few,TRBD1,TRBV20-1,TRBJ1-5,TGCAGTGCAACGACAGGGGGGAGTTATAGCAATCAGCCCCAGCATTTT,CSATTGGSYSNQPQHF
few,.,TRBV6-2/TRBV6-3,TRBJ2-7,TGTGCCAGCAGTTATCTCCCACAGGGAGCCTACGAGCAGTACTTC,CASSYLPQGAYEQYF
many,.,TRBV19,TRBJ2-5,TGTGCCCCACGGGTTGGCAGGGAAGAGACCCAGTACTTC,CAPRVGREETQYF
few,.,TRBV2,TRBJ2-6,TGTGCCAGCAGAGACGGCTCTGGGGCCAACGTCCTGACTTTC,CASRDGSGANVLTF
.,.,TRBV6-1,TRBJ2-1,TGTGCCAGCACGGACTCGACGGGACACCCCTTCTCCGAGCAGTTCTTC,CASTDSTGHPFSEQFF
few,.,TRBV3-1,TRBJ1-3,TGTGCCAGCAGCCAAGATCTAATCACCAGCGGGGACACCATATATTTT,CASSQDLITSGDTIYF
few,TRBD2,TRBV4-1,TRBJ2-7,TGCGCCAGCAGCCAAGTCGCGGGGGGAGGGTACGAGCAGTACTTC,CASSQVAGGGYEQYF
many,TRBD1,TRBV20-1,TRBJ2-5,TGCAGTGCTCAGACAGGGCTCCAAGAGACCCAGTACTTC,CSAQTGLQETQYF
.,.,TRBV20-1,TRBJ2-4,TGCAGTGCTAGAGATACCTCCGGGCTTGGCAAAAACATTCAGTACTTC,CSARDTSGLGKNIQYF
many,TRBD1,TRBV5-5,TRBJ1-1,TGTGCCAGCAGTTTCAGGACAGGGGGGAACACTGAAGCTTTCTTT,CASSFRTGGNTEAFF
many,.,TRBV11-2,TRBJ1-2,TGTGCCAGCAGCTTAATTGGGGGTAGCGGCTACACCTTC,CASSLIGGSGYTF
many,.,TRBV7-8,TRBJ2-4,TGTGCCAGCAGCCCTAGGGAACAGGCCAAAAACATTCAGTACTTC,CASSPREQAKNIQYF
once,.,TRBV4-1,TRBJ2-5,TGCGCCAGCAGCCAAGTGGTGGCGGTGGAGACCCAGTACTTC,CASSQVVAVETQYF
many,.,TRBV7-2,TRBJ2-5,TGTGCCAGCAGCTTCAGGGTTGGGACCCAGTACTTC,CASSFRVGTQYF
few,TRBD2,TRBV7-2,TRBJ2-5,TGTGCCAGCACCCAAGTCGGCGGGGGAATCCAAGAGACCCAGTACTTC,CASTQVGGGIQETQYF
once,TRBD2,TRBV7-2,TRBJ2-3,TGTGCCAGCAGCTTAAGGGAGGGCTACACAGATACGCAGTATTTT,CASSLREGYTDTQYF
many,.,TRBV7-6,TRBJ1-5,TGTGCCAGCAGCTTAGGCGGCCAGGGGAATCAGCCCCAGCATTTT,CASSLGGQGNQPQHF
few,.,TRBV11-3,TRBJ2-4,TGTGCCAGCAGCCGAGACCCGGCCGGCATTGGGTACTTC,CASSRDPAGIGYF
many,.,TRBV2,TRBJ2-5,TGTGCCAGCAGTGAATTTGGCGGCCAGGTGACCCAGTACTTC,CASSEFGGQVTQYF
few,.,TRBV7-2,TRBJ2-3,TGTGCCAGCAGCTTCGGGCGGGCTGGCACAGATACGCAGTATTTT,CASSFGRAGTDTQYF
.,.,TRBV19,TRBJ1-2,TGTGCCAGTAGTACTGACAGTCTCAGTGGCTACACCTTC,CASSTDSLSGYTF
.,TRBD2,TRBV7-2,TRBJ2-3,TGTGCCAGCAGCCAGGGACTAGTCCCCAATACGCAGTATTTT,CASSQGLVPNTQYF
.,.,TRBV6-4,TRBJ2-2,TGTGCCAGCACCCCCTTTGCGAACACCGGGGAGCTGTTTTTT,CASTPFANTGELFF
.,.,TRBV30,TRBJ2-2,TGTGCCTGGAGTGGGCACACCGGGGAGCTGCTTTTT,CAWSGHTGELLF
.,TRBD1,TRBV6-1,TRBJ2-3,TGTGCCAGCAGCCCCGGACAGGCAGATACGCAGTATTTT,CASSPGQADTQYF
.,.,TRBV19,TRBJ2-5,TGTGCCAGTAGTATTACAGGGTACGAGACCCAGTACTTC,CASSITGYETQYF
many,TRBD2,TRBV6-1,TRBJ2-5,TGTGCCAGCAGTCCTTCTAGCGGGAGGCCGTATGAGACCCAGTACTTC,CASSPSSGRPYETQYF